Following are 4 T cell receptor beta chains from one sample sequenced in a study of T-cell memory formation after mild COVID-19. Each CDR3 protein gets one entry after TCRdb re-called the 5' RACE reads with MiXCR. This table holds more than 250,000 distinct CDR3 sequences, about 20% found once. Sequenced material: PBMCs or a T cell subset sorted from them (not recorded which). The receptors stem from a man aged 18 to 30 who had mild COVID-19 (a few samples of this study predate the infection). Cell type and time point are not known.

This sequence joins TRBV6-5 and TRBJ1-2, with 11 bases that match TRBD1. CDR1 MNHEY and CDR2 SVGAGI come from the germline V gene. Germline trimming cut 7 bases from V and 8 bases from J; bases unmatched to any gene: 9. The CDR3 totals 14 residues. The CDR3: CASNRGQGAGGYTF. CDR3 sequence (DNA): TGTGCCAGCAACCGAGGACAGGGGGCGGGAGGCTACACCTTC.

The CDR3 region is CASTGQGGQPQHF. DNA of the CDR3: TGTGCCAGCACCGGACAGGGGGGACAGCCCCAGCATTTT. The chain recombines TRBV7-2 with TRBJ1-5; TRBD1 aligns across 10 bases. The germline gives CDR1 SGHTA, CDR2 FQGNSA. CDR3 length: 13 amino acids. V trimming: 7 bases; J trimming: 7 bases; junction bases outside the gene matches: 4. The full variable domain, with the rest looked up from reference TRBV7-2 and TRBJ1-5, is GAGVSQSPSNKVTEKGKDVELRCDPISGHTALYWYRQSLGQGLEFLIYFQGNSAPDKSGLPSDRFSAERTGGSVSTLTIQRTQQEDSAVYLCASTGQGGQPQHFGDGTRLSIL.

This clonotype has more than one count but fewer than ten. The genes are TRBV7-9 and TRBJ2-7; no firm D call. Trimming left V 4 bases short and J 3 bases short, with 10 bases between. Germline loops: CDR1 SEHNR, CDR2 FQNEAQ (reference sequence). This CDR3 comprises 13 residues. The CDR3 DNA is TGTGCCAGCAGCTCCGACGGATACTACGAGCAGTACTTC. This codes for CASSSDGYYEQYF. The entire variable domain, with the rest obtained from reference TRBV7-9 and TRBJ2-7, is as follows: DTGVSQNPRHKITKRGQNVTFRCDPISEHNRLYWYRQTLGQGPEFLTYFQNEAQLEKSRLLSDRFSAERPKGSFSTLEIQRTEQGDSAMYLCASSSDGYYEQYFGPGTRLTVT.

This clonotype was recorded a few times. V and J are TRBV5-1 and TRBJ1-6, with TRBD1 as a possible D gene (5 bases). Germline V lookup: CDR1 SGHRS, CDR2 YFSETQ. This CDR3 region has 19 residues. Trimming removed 4 bases from V and 2 bases from J, with 22 bases in between. The CDR3 DNA sequence: TGCGCCAGCAGCCATGAAGTGGAGGGGACCGGCGCCTATAATTCACCCCTCCACTTT. Encoded protein: CASSHEVEGTGAYNSPLHF.